The 16 T cell receptor beta chains given below trace back to one sample, sequenced in a study of blood T cell repertoires in COVID-19. This table comes from immunoSEQ multiplex PCR, and its TCRdb copy is limited to in-frame clones, with some not included. Of about 150,000 clones listed, 80% to 85% were seen once; the top ten hold 35% to 40%. The sequenced sample was peripheral blood. The receptors originated from a human donor in a cohort sampled during active COVID-19.

The chain recombines TRBV27 with TRBJ1-5; 9 bases fit TRBD1. CDR1 is MNHEY, CDR2 SMNVEV, per germline (reference sequence). The CDR3 extends over 14 amino acids. V trimming: 8 bases; J trimming: 2 bases; junction bases outside the gene matches: 4. The CDR3 region is CASGRDRGNQPQHF. The CDR3 DNA reads TGTGCCAGCGGGCGGGACAGGGGCAATCAGCCCCAGCATTTT.

The rearrangement uses TRBV28 and TRBJ2-5; 13 nucleotides align to TRBD2. Germline loops: CDR1 MDHEN, CDR2 SYDVKM. With 6 bases clipped from V and 4 bases from J, the junction kept 5 bases outside the gene matches. This CDR3 region has 15 residues. The CDR3 sequence: CASSRTSGGGETQYF. In DNA, the CDR3 is TGTGCCAGCAGCAGGACTAGCGGGGGCGGAGAGACCCAGTACTTC.

In this sample, this clone turned up a few times. The chain couples TRBV2 to TRBJ1-2; the D gene is possibly TRBD1 (5 bases). This CDR3 is 13 amino acids long. V dropped 4 bases and J dropped 4 bases, with 10 bases sitting between them. Germline lookup yields CDR1 SNHLY and CDR2 FYNNEI. The CDR3 protein is CASSGDSSYGYTF. CDR3 nucleotides: TGTGCCAGCAGTGGGGACTCGTCCTATGGCTACACCTTC. The full variable domain, rest sourced from reference TRBV2 and TRBJ1-2, is EPEVTQTPSHQVTQMGQEVILRCVPISNHLYFYWYRQILGQKVEFLVSFYNNEISEKSEIFDDQFSVERPDGSNFTLKIRSTKLEDSAMYFCASSGDSSYGYTFGSGTRLTVV.

The CDR3, as DNA: TGCGCCAGCAGCTTGGAGATAGCGGGGTACAATGAGCAGTTCTTC. It is translated as CASSLEIAGYNEQFF. The rearrangement links TRBV5-1 to TRBJ2-1; 8 positions match TRBD2. Germline V gene sequence: CDR1 SGHRS, CDR2 YFSETQ. The CDR3 consists of 15 residues. After removal of 0 bases from V and 4 bases from J, the junction contained 3 bases not matched to a gene.

The chain combines TRBV20-1 with TRBJ2-7; a weak D match, TRBD2 (5 bases). V was cut by 3 bases and J by 2 bases, with 11 bases left in between. Germline V gene data show CDR1 as DFQATT and CDR2 as SNEGSKA (reference sequence). The CDR3 covers 13 residues. Written as DNA, the CDR3 is TGCAGTGCTAGTGAGCGGAGCGCCTACGAGCAGTACTTC. Its protein product is CSASERSAYEQYF.

The chain's CDR3 is CASSPNREPYEQYF. The CDR3 coding sequence is TGTGCCAGCAGCCCTAACAGGGAACCCTACGAGCAGTACTTC. The chain joins TRBV11-2 to TRBJ2-7; D possibly corresponds to TRBD1 (6 bases). The CDR3 covers 14 residues. V was clipped by 5 bases and J by 2 bases, with 13 bases between them. The germline CDR1 and CDR2 sequences are SGHAT and FQNNGV.

The chain carries TRBV5-4 and TRBJ2-5; D is perhaps TRBD1 (6 bases). Per the germline V gene, CDR1 is SGHNT and CDR2 is YYREEE (reference sequence). V was shortened by 10 bases and J by 7 bases, with 23 bases between the two germline ends. The CDR3 extends over 14 amino acids. The CDR3 region is CAEGAVGAQGTQYF. CDR3 DNA: TGTGCCGAAGGAGCCGTGGGGGCGCAGGGGACCCAGTACTTC. Full variable domain (rest looked up from reference TRBV5-4 and TRBJ2-5): ETGVTQSPTHLIKTRGQQVTLRCSSQSGHNTVSWYQQALGQGPQFIFQYYREEENGRGNFPPRFSGLQFPNYSSELNVNALELDDSALYLCAEGAVGAQGTQYFGPGTRLLVL.

This chain uses TRBV2 with TRBJ1-1, with D tentatively TRBD1 (6 bases). CDR3 length equals 12 residues. Germline-derived CDR1 and CDR2 are SNHLY and FYNNEI. Trimming shortened V by 6 bases and J by 11 bases, and 16 bases separated the two germline ends. The CDR3 spells CASSQGQGRAFF. The CDR3 coding sequence is TGTGCCAGCAGCCAGGGGCAGGGAAGGGCTTTCTTT.

The table lists this clone with a few counts. The chain links TRBV5-1 to TRBJ1-3; a weak D match, TRBD1 (5 bases). From germline, CDR1 is SGHRS and CDR2 YFSETQ. Between the trimmed V and J ends, which lost 0 bases and 2 bases, there was a span of 9 bases. This CDR3 has 15 amino acids. This chain's CDR3 is CASSLALGAGNTIYF. CDR3 coding DNA: TGCGCCAGCAGCTTGGCCTTAGGGGCTGGAAACACCATATATTTT.

The chain is built from TRBV10-3 and TRBJ2-5, with 7 bases aligning to TRBD2. The CDR3 has 15 residues. V shed 0 bases and J 1 base; nucleotides not matched to a gene: 2. Germline V gives CDR1 ENHRY, CDR2 SYGVKD. CDR3 amino acids: CAISESRGIQETQYF. In DNA, the CDR3 is TGTGCCATCAGTGAGTCGCGGGGGATCCAAGAGACCCAGTACTTC.

This chain links TRBV5-4 with TRBJ2-3; 8 nucleotides align to TRBD1. Per germline, CDR1 SGHNT and CDR2 YYREEE (reference sequence). This CDR3 is 14 amino acids long. J gave up 4 bases and V 2 bases, and 3 bases lay outside the gene matches. The CDR3 loop reads CASSFRGRSDTQYF. DNA of the CDR3: TGTGCCAGCAGCTTCAGGGGGCGATCAGATACGCAGTATTTT.

The V and J genes are TRBV5-1 and TRBJ1-2; D perhaps matches TRBD1 (6 bases). Germline lookup yields CDR1 SGHRS and CDR2 YFSETQ. The CDR3 totals 15 residues. V lost 0 bases, J lost 3 bases, and 12 bases lay in between. The chain's CDR3 is CASSLAQGIYYGYTF. CDR3 nucleotide sequence: TGCGCCAGCAGCTTGGCGCAGGGGATCTACTATGGCTACACCTTC.

V gene TRBV3-1 (or the pseudogene TRBV3-2) combines with J gene TRBJ1-1; the D is unclear. The V end was cut by 1 base, the J end by 1 base, with 7 bases between. The CDR3 is 14 amino acids. Germline V gene lookup returns CDR1 LGHDT and CDR2 YNNKEL (reference sequence). CDR3 residues: CASSQGRSNTEAFF. The DNA of the CDR3 is TGTGCCAGCAGCCAAGGGAGATCGAACACTGAAGCTTTCTTT.

The rearrangement links TRBV10-3 to TRBJ1-3, with D maybe TRBD1 (5 bases). V lost 7 bases and J 0 bases, leaving 7 bases between the germline ends. This CDR3 is built from 13 residues. Germline CDR1 reads ENHRY; CDR2 reads SYGVKD. CDR3 sequence: CAIMGGSGNTIYF. CDR3 coding DNA: TGTGCCATCATGGGGGGCTCTGGAAACACCATATATTTT.

The table lists this clone with a count of one. The genes are TRBV5-4 and TRBJ2-5; D not resolved. V lost 0 bases and J lost 5, with 5 bases in between. The germline V gene has CDR1 SGHNT and CDR2 YYREEE (reference sequence). This CDR3 is built from 12 residues. Written as DNA, the CDR3 is TGTGCCAGCAGCTTGGCCGGGGAGACCCAGTACTTC. The encoded protein is CASSLAGETQYF. The full variable domain, in which reference TRBV5-4 and TRBJ2-5 provide the parts outside the CDR3, is ETGVTQSPTHLIKTRGQQVTLRCSSQSGHNTVSWYQQALGQGPQFIFQYYREEENGRGNFPPRFSGLQFPNYSSELNVNALELDDSALYLCASSLAGETQYFGPGTRLLVL.

The J gene is TRBJ1-2, the V gene TRBV5-1; no clear D. CDR3 size: 15 residues. The germline gives CDR1 SGHRS, CDR2 YFSETQ. With 0 bases removed from V and 1 base from J, the gap between germline ends came to 10 bases. CDR3 in DNA: TGCGCCAGCAGCTTGGACGGGATTAATAACTATGGCTACACCTTC. Amino acid sequence: CASSLDGINNYGYTF.